This TCR beta chain was sequenced for a study of T cells in Graves' hyperthyroidism and ophthalmopathy. Overall study results and limits: Among thyroid clonotypes expanded above 0.001, most also appeared in blood.

The CDR3 is 15 residues long. Germline values: CDR1 MNHNS, CDR2 SASEGT. V shed 6 bases and J shed 6 bases, with 21 bases lying between them. Note on this clonotype: Its antigen remains unknown.

Template material for amplifying TCR beta CDR3 regions consisted of RNA transcripts. Initially, a first-round RT-PCR of the TCR CDR3 employed the HTBI primer set. TCRdb fed the multiplex PCR reads into MiXCR, producing one record per CDR3 protein. The table includes hundreds of thousands of distinct CDR3 sequences, around 20% detected once. The source is a man aged 40-50 years with Graves' ophthalmopathy. This chain links TRBV6-1 with TRBJ2-7; D call uncertain. The sequenced sample was blood. The CDR3, as DNA: TGTGCCAGCAGATTTGCTCCGTTTCGGGTTCCCGAGCAGTACTTC. Its protein product is CASRFAPFRVPEQYF.